The T cell receptor beta chain under discussion was sequenced for a study of blood T cells in healthy people across ages. Notes on the study in general: Expanded clonotype shifts may have been confounded, as the donors had an unknown CMV status.

Each of the donors had roughly 10 milliliters of peripheral blood drawn into EDTA-treated Vacutainer tubes. Combining a sample-barcoded 5' primer with a J-beta primer mix, a second PCR ran for about 7 to 11 cycles. A tag from a template-switch adaptor with 12 random nucleotides marked each cDNA molecule. TCRdb re-called the 5' RACE reads through MiXCR, storing one row per CDR3 protein. The table lists 700,000 to 1,000,000 distinct CDR3 sequences, 40% to 50% of them singletons. Regarding this clonotype: Its antigen is not identified.

V gave up 4 bases and J gave up 6 bases; unmatched junction bases: 9. CDR3 size: 15 residues. The germline V gene has CDR1 SGDLS and CDR2 YYNGEE. This TCR was sampled from a man aged 60-69 years in good health. Sequences were obtained from blood. The rearrangement joins TRBV9 to TRBJ1-4; TRBD1 aligns across 7 bases. The CDR3 spells CASSPRQGRDEKLFF. The CDR3 nucleotides read TGTGCCAGCAGCCCCCGACAGGGAAGGGATGAAAAACTGTTTTTT.